This TCR beta chain was recorded in a study of patients and donors after allogeneic stem cell transplantation. This clonotype was detected only a few times. V was cut by 8 bases and J by 0 bases, with 14 bases left in between. This CDR3 region has 15 residues. Germline V CDR1 and CDR2: MDHEN, SYDVKM. TCRdb used MiXCR to reprocess the RT-PCR reads, holding one entry per CDR3 protein. The sample has about 110,000 distinct CDR3 sequences, around 36% seen once. Sequencing was performed on blood, either unsorted or a sorted T cell fraction (not recorded which). This chain joins TRBV28 and TRBJ1-5; D possibly corresponds to TRBD1 (5 bases). This TCR was recovered from a human donor who was either an allogeneic HSCT recipient or a stem cell or donor lymphocyte infusion donor (not recorded which). It is not recorded whose cells these are; they may come from a transplant donor. CDR3: CASLVRTLSNQPQHF. CDR3 in DNA: TGTGCCAGCCTCGTACGGACACTTAGCAATCAGCCCCAGCATTTT.